This is a list of T cell receptor beta chains from one sample in a study of CD8+ T cells in alopecia areata. Only in-frame clones appear in the TCRdb table, and some are missing; sequencing was by immunoSEQ multiplex PCR. The sample has more than 200,000 clones; less than 80% are singletons. The sequenced sample was CD4+ T cells sorted from blood, obtained at week 0. The receptors shown here come from a human donor with alopecia areata. Both conserved end residues are part of each CDR3. D genes are given only for firm matches. Only some rows state a clone size, as once, few, many or a class for expanded clones.

>TRBV12-5|-|-|TRBJ1-4
CASGPTGNEKLFF
TGTGCTAGTGGTCCCACAGGGAACGAAAAACTGTTTTTT
>TRBV25-1|-|-|TRBJ2-5
CASRAPQETQYF
TGTGCCAGCAGGGCCCCTCAAGAGACCCAGTACTTC
>TRBV5-1|few|TRBD2|TRBJ2-3
CASSLRGLGTDTQYF
TGCGCCAGCAGCTTGAGAGGACTAGGCACGGATACGCAGTATTTT
>TRBV29-1|-|TRBD1|TRBJ2-3
CSVEEFRDRGLGDTQYF
TGCAGCGTTGAGGAATTCAGGGACAGGGGGCTTGGAGATACGCAGTATTTT
>TRBV30|-|-|TRBJ1-5
CAWSGAGSNQPQHF
TGTGCCTGGAGTGGCGCAGGTAGCAATCAGCCCCAGCATTTT
>TRBV29-1|-|TRBD1|TRBJ2-7
CSAQGALEEQYF
TGCAGCGCACAGGGGGCTCTGGAGGAGCAGTACTTC
>TRBV4-2|-|-|TRBJ2-5
CASSQAGNQETQYF
TGTGCCAGCAGCCAAGCGGGAAACCAAGAGACCCAGTACTTC
>TRBV29-1|-|-|TRBJ1-5
CSVGQPNQPQHF
TGCAGCGTAGGACAGCCGAATCAGCCCCAGCATTTT
>TRBV5-6|-|TRBD2|TRBJ2-2
CASSAGGRNTGELFF
TGTGCCAGCAGCGCCGGGGGGAGAAACACCGGGGAGCTGTTTTTT
>TRBV14|-|TRBD1|TRBJ1-2
CASSQVDRGGGYTF
TGTGCCAGCAGCCAAGTTGACAGGGGTGGCGGCTACACCTTC
>TRBV7-9|-|TRBD1|TRBJ2-5
CASSQGTGQETQYF
TGTGCCAGCAGCCAAGGGACAGGCCAAGAGACCCAGTACTTC
>TRBV30|-|-|TRBJ1-3
CAWTFEGSGNTIYF
TGTGCCTGGACCTTTGAGGGCTCTGGAAACACCATATATTTT
>TRBV29-1|few|-|TRBJ1-1
CSVERTLNTEAFF
TGCAGCGTTGAGAGGACACTGAACACTGAAGCTTTCTTT
>TRBV2|once|TRBD1|TRBJ1-3
CASSAQGAGNTIYF
TGTGCCAGCAGCGCCCAGGGGGCTGGAAACACCATATATTTT
>TRBV29-1|few|-|TRBJ2-3
CSVGAGSTDTQYF
TGCAGCGTTGGCGCAGGATCCACAGATACGCAGTATTTT
>TRBV30|-|-|TRBJ1-5
CAWSTGSANQPQHF
TGTGCCTGGAGTACGGGATCAGCGAATCAGCCCCAGCATTTT
>TRBV30|-|-|TRBJ1-6
CAWSGPGGSSYNSPLHF
TGTGCCTGGAGCGGGCCGGGCGGGAGCTCCTATAATTCACCCCTCCACTTT
>TRBV7-9|-|-|TRBJ2-2
CASSFRGQYTGELFF
TGTGCCAGCAGCTTTCGGGGGCAATACACCGGGGAGCTGTTTTTT
>TRBV29-1|-|-|TRBJ2-1
CSARGGPPDNEQFF
TGCAGCGCCAGGGGAGGGCCACCGGACAATGAGCAGTTCTTC
>TRBV27|-|-|TRBJ2-1
CASSPTRRGYNEQFF
TGTGCCAGCAGTCCGACTAGACGCGGCTACAATGAGCAGTTCTTC
>TRBV30|-|TRBD1|TRBJ1-5
CAWPGTGADQPQHF
TGTGCCTGGCCCGGGACAGGGGCCGATCAGCCCCAGCATTTT
>TRBV4-2|-|-|TRBJ2-1
CASSQDWAGLYNEQFF
TGTGCCAGCAGCCAAGATTGGGCGGGGCTCTACAATGAGCAGTTCTTC
>TRBV2|-|-|TRBJ2-7
CASSEDTYEQYF
TGTGCCAGCAGTGAAGACACCTACGAGCAGTACTTC
>TRBV7-2|-|-|TRBJ2-5
CASSPRQGLGGLETQYF
TGTGCCAGCAGCCCCCGTCAGGGTCTAGGTGGATTGGAGACCCAGTACTTC
>TRBV27|-|-|TRBJ2-1
CASMRLYNEQFF
TGTGCCAGCATGAGGCTATACAATGAGCAGTTCTTC
>TRBV29-1|-|-|TRBJ2-1
CSVERDEQFF
TGCAGCGTTGAGAGGGATGAGCAGTTCTTC
>TRBV4-2|-|-|TRBJ2-5
CASSRPLATQYF
TGTGCCAGCAGCCGTCCCCTAGCCACCCAGTACTTC
>TRBV30|few|TRBD1|TRBJ2-1
CAWSARGPYNEQFF
TGTGCCTGGAGTGCCAGGGGGCCCTACAATGAGCAGTTCTTC
>TRBV7-9|-|-|TRBJ2-3
CASSSKGVGTDTQYF
TGTGCCAGCAGCTCCAAGGGGGTCGGCACAGATACGCAGTATTTT
>TRBV6-5|-|-|TRBJ2-5
CASSYVYGGETQYF
TGTGCCAGCAGTTACGTTTACGGGGGAGAGACCCAGTACTTC
>TRBV9|-|TRBD1|TRBJ1-6
CASSVEGAPNSPLHF
TGTGCCAGCAGCGTAGAGGGGGCGCCGAATTCACCCCTCCACTTT
>TRBV2|-|-|TRBJ2-1
CASSTTGYNEQFF
TGTGCCAGCAGTACCACAGGGTACAATGAGCAGTTCTTC
>TRBV4-2|-|TRBD2|TRBJ2-1
CASSLGLAGANEQFF
TGTGCCAGCAGCCTGGGACTAGCGGGGGCCAATGAGCAGTTCTTC
>TRBV9|few|-|TRBJ2-6
CASSGPWGAGANVLTF
TGTGCCAGCAGCGGCCCCTGGGGGGCTGGGGCCAACGTCCTGACTTTC
>TRBV29-1|-|-|TRBJ1-4
CSVEGQTNEKLFF
TGCAGCGTTGAAGGACAGACTAATGAAAAACTGTTTTTT
>TRBV5-1|-|-|TRBJ1-2
CASKDSLYGYTF
TGCGCCAGCAAAGACAGTCTCTATGGCTACACCTTC
>TRBV11-2|-|-|TRBJ2-5
CASSPGFQETQYF
TGTGCCAGCAGCCCTGGGTTTCAAGAGACCCAGTACTTC
>TRBV30|-|TRBD1|TRBJ1-2
CAWTRDSRYGYTF
TGTGCCTGGACCCGGGACAGCCGGTATGGCTACACCTTC
>TRBV7-9|-|-|TRBJ2-5
CASSHQETQYF
TGTGCCAGCAGCCACCAAGAGACCCAGTACTTC
>TRBV29-1|-|-|TRBJ1-2
CSVEIGRGYTF
TGCAGCGTTGAAATAGGGAGAGGCTACACCTTC
>TRBV9|-|-|TRBJ1-5
CASSVHRDFNQPQHF
TGTGCCAGCAGCGTACACAGGGATTTCAATCAGCCCCAGCATTTT
>TRBV29-1|-|-|TRBJ1-2
CSVESISYGYTF
TGCAGCGTTGAAAGCATTAGCTATGGCTACACCTTC
>TRBV5-1|-|TRBD1|TRBJ2-1
CASSWWTGDDNEQFF
TGCGCCAGCAGCTGGTGGACAGGGGATGACAATGAGCAGTTCTTC
>TRBV7-9|few|TRBD1|TRBJ2-7
CASSLQDRATTYF
TGTGCCAGCAGCCTTCAGGACAGGGCAACGACGTACTTC
>TRBV10-3|-|TRBD1|TRBJ2-7
CASRSGTGDYEQYF
TGTGCCAGCCGCTCCGGGACAGGGGACTACGAGCAGTACTTC